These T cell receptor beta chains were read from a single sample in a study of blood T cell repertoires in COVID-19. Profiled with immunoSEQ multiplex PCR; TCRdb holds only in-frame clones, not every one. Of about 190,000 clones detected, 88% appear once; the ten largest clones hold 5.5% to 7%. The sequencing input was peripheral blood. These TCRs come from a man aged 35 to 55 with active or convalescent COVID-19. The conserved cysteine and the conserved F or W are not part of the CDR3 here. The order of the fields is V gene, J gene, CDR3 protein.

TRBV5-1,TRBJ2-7,ASSPGLVTHEQY
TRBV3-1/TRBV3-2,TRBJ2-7,ASSRQSGGRTYEQY
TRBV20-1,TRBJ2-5,SASHKETQY
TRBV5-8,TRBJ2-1,ASRPRVKIYNEQF
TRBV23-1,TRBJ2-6,ASSQSFTSGAGANVLT
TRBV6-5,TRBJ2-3,ATSGLTGLGDTQY
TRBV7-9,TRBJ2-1,ASSFSGSYNEQF
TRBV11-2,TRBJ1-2,ASSLGQGGIYGYT
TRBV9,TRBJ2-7,ASSVAEGGPYEQY
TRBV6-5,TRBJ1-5,ASKYRGEGNQPQH
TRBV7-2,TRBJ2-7,ASSLWDRSSYEQY
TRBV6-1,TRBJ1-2,ASSEPGVGIGYT
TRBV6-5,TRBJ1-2,ASSAAGQIRYGYT
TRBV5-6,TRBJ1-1,ASSLEVDRRLNTEAF
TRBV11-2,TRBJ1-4,ASTERGQGEKLF
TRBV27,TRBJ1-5,ASRGLDRALSAQH
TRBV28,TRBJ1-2,ASSLGGAGGYT
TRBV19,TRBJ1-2,AIKKSGTDYGYT
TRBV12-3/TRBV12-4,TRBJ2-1,ASSLGPVEQF
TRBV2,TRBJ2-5,ASMKASGGQETQY
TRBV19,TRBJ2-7,ASSITAGGPYEQY
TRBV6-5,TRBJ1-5,ASGTGGINQPQH
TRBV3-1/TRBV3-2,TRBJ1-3,ASSHAGTGGTNTIY
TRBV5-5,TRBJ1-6,ASSRDPSSYNSPLH
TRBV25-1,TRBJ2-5,ASSEYSEETQY
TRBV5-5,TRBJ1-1,ASSFAAQKNTEAF
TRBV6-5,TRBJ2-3,ASQQGGTDTQY
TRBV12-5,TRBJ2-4,ASGLRSGGKNIQY
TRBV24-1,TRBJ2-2,ATSDGGTDTGELF
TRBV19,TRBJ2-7,ASSMGTGNYEQY
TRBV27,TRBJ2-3,ASSQTGGIGTQY
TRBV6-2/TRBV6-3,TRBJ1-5,ASSQGSSQH
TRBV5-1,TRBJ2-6,ASSLVTVSASGANVLT
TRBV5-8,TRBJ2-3,ASTTGTASTDTQY
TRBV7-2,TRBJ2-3,ASSLDSSTDTQY
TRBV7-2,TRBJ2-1,ASSPGEYNEQF
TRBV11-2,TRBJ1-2,ASSLEGGSSGYT
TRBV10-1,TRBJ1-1,ASSVSGNTEAF
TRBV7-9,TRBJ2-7,ASSAWTEGNNEQY
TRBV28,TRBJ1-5,ASSSSTGNNQPQH
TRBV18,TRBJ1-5,ASSPPGQNSNQPQH
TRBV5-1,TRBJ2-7,ASSFVIMGQWSSYEQY
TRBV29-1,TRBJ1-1,SASEGRSFSPEAF
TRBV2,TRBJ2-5,ASSDPRRGVGETQY
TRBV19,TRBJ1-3,ASSIEARSGNTIY
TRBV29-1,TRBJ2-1,SGARGGRGNEQF
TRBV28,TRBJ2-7,ASSWRLVLYEQY
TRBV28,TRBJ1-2,ASNYGNYGYT
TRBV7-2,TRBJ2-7,ASSFNPLGGSYEQY
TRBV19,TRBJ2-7,ASSIVDRDYEQY